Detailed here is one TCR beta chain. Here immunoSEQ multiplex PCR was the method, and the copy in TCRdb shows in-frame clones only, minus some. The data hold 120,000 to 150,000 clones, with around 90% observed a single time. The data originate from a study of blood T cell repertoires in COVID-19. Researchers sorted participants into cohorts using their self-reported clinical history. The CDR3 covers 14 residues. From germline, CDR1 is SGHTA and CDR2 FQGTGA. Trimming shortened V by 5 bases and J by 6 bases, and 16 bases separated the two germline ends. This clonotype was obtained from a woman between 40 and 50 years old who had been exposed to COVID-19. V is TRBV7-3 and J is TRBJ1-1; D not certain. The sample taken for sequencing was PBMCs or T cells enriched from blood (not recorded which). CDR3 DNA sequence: TGTGCCAGCAGCCCCTCCTACGACGGAGCTGAAGCTTTCTTT. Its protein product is CASSPSYDGAEAFF. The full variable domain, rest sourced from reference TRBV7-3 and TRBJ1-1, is GAGVSQTPSNKVTEKGKYVELRCDPISGHTALYWYRQSLGQGPEFLIYFQGTGAADDSGLPNDRFFAVRPEGSVSTLKIQRTERGDSAVYLCASSPSYDGAEAFFGQGTRLTVV.